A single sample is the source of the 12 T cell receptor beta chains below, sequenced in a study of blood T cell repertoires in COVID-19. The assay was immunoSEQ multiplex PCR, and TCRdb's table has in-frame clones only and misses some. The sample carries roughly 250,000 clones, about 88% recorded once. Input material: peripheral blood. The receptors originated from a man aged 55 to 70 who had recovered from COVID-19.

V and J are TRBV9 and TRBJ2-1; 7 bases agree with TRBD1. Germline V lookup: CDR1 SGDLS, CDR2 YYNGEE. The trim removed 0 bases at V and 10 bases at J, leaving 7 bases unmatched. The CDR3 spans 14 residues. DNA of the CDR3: TGTGCCAGCAGCGTAGTGGGGACGGGACAGGAGCAGTTCTTC. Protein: CASSVVGTGQEQFF.

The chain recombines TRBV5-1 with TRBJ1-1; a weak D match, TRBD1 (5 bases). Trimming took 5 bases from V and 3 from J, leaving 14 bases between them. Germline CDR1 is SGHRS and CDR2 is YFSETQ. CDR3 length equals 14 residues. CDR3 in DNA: TGCGCCAGCAGTCGGAGGGGTGTTGACACTGAAGCTTTCTTT. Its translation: CASSRRGVDTEAFF.

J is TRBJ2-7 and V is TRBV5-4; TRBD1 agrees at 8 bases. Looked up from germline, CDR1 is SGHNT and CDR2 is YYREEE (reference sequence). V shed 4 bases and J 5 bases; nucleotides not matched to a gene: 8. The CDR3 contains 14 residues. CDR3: CASSIDRGNHEQYF. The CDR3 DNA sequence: TGTGCCAGCAGCATCGACAGGGGAAATCACGAGCAGTACTTC.

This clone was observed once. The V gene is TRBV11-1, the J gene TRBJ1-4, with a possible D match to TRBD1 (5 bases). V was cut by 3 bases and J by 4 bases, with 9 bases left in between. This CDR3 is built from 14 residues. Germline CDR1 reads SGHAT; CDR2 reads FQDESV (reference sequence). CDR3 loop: CASSLTVDNEKLFF. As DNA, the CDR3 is TGTGCCAGCAGCTTGACAGTTGATAATGAAAAACTGTTTTTT.

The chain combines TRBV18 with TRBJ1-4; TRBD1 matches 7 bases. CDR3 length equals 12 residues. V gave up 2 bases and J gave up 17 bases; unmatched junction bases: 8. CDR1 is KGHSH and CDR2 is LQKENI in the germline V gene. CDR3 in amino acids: CASSPEKGAGFF. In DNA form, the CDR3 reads TGTGCCAGCTCACCAGAGAAGGGGGCGGGATTTTTT.

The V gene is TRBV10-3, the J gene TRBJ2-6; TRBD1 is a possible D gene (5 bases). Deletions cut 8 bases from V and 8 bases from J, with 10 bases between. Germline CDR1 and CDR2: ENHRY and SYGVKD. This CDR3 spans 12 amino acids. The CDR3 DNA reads TGTGCCATCGGCCAGGGAACCAACGTCCTGACTTTC. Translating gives CAIGQGTNVLTF.

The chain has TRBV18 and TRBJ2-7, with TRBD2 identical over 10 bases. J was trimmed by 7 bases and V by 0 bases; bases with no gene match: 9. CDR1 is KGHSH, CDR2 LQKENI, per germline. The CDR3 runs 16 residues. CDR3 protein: CASSPPVLAGGSEQYF. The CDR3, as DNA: TGTGCCAGCTCACCACCGGTGTTAGCGGGGGGCAGTGAGCAGTACTTC.

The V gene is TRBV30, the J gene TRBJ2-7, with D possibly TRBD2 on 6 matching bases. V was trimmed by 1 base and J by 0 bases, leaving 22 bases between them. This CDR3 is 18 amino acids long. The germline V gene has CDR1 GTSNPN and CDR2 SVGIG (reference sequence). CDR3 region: CAWSGAKVAGGDSYEQYF. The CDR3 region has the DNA TGTGCCTGGAGTGGGGCGAAGGTCGCCGGGGGAGACTCCTACGAGCAGTACTTC.

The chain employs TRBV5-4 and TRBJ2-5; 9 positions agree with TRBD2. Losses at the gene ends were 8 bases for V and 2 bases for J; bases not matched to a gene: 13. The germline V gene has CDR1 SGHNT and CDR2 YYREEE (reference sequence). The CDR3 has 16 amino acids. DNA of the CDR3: TGTGCCAGTTCACCTCGGATGGCGGGGGGGCAAGAGACCCAGTACTTC. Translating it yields CASSPRMAGGQETQYF. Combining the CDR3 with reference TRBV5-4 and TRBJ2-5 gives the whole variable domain ETGVTQSPTHLIKTRGQQVTLRCSSQSGHNTVSWYQQALGQGPQFIFQYYREEENGRGNFPPRFSGLQFPNYSSELNVNALELDDSALYLCASSPRMAGGQETQYFGPGTRLLVL.

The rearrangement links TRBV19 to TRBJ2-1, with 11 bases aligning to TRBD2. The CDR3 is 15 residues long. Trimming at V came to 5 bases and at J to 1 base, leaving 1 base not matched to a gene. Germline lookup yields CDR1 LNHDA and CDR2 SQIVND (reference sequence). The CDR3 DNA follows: TGTGCCAGTAGTCTAGCGGGGGGTTCCTACAATGAGCAGTTCTTC. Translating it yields CASSLAGGSYNEQFF.

CDR3 in amino acids: CASSQVTASSTDTQYF. The CDR3 nucleotides read TGCGCCAGCAGCCAAGTGACAGCTTCTAGCACAGATACGCAGTATTTT. The chain combines TRBV4-1 with TRBJ2-3; D is possibly TRBD1 (5 bases). The ends were cut back, 1 base at V and 0 bases at J, with 11 bases in the middle. Per germline, CDR1 MGHRA and CDR2 YSYEKL. The length of the CDR3 is 16 residues.

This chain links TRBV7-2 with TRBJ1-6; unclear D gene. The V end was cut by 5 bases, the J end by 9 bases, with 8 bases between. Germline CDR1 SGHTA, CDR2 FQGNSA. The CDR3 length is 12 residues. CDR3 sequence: CASSVGFSPLHF. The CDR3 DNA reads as TGTGCCAGCAGCGTCGGGTTTTCACCCCTCCACTTT.